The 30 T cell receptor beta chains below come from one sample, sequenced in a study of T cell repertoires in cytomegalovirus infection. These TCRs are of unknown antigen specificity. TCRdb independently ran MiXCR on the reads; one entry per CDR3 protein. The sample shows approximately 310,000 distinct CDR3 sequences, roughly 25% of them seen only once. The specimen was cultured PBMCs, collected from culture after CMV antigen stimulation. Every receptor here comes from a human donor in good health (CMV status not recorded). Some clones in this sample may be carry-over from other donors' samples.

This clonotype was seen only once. Here the CDR3 reads CASSLRTVGPSNEKLFF. The DNA for the CDR3 is TGTGCCAGCAGCTTGCGTACAGTGGGCCCGTCTAATGAAAAACTGTTTTTT. The chain employs TRBV7-2 and TRBJ1-4; D is unclear. The CDR3 consists of 17 residues. The V gene lost 3 bases and the J gene lost 3 bases, with 17 bases spanning the gap. CDR1 and CDR2 from the germline V gene are SGHTA and FQGNSA.

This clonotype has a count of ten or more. The CDR3 loop reads CASSLRGARLNTEAFF. In nucleotides, the CDR3 is TGTGCCAGCAGTTTGCGGGGGGCGCGGTTGAACACTGAAGCTTTCTTT. V and J are TRBV12-3 or TRBV12-4 and TRBJ1-1, with D possibly matching TRBD1 (6 bases). CDR3 length: 16 residues. Trimming stripped 3 bases from V and 0 bases from J, with 14 bases between.

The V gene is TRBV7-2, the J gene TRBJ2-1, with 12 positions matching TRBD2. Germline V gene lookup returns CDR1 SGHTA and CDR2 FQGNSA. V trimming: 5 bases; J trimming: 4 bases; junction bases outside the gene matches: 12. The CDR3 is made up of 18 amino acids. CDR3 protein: CASSTGLAGTRGYNEQFF. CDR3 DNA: TGTGCCAGCAGCACGGGACTAGCGGGCACCAGAGGGTACAATGAGCAGTTCTTC. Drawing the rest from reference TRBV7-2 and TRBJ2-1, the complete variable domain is GAGVSQSPSNKVTEKGKDVELRCDPISGHTALYWYRQSLGQGLEFLIYFQGNSAPDKSGLPSDRFSAERTGGSVSTLTIQRTQQEDSAVYLCASSTGLAGTRGYNEQFFGPGTRLTVL.

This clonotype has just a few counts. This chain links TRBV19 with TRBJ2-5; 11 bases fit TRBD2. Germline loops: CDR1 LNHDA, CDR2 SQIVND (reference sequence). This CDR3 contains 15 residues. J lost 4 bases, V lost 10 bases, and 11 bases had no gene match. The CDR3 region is CATSLAGVLGETQYF. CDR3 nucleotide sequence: TGTGCCACCTCACTAGCGGGAGTGTTAGGAGAGACCCAGTACTTC.

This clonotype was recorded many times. The CDR3 sequence: CASSLVGGTSIVREQFF. The CDR3 DNA reads as TGTGCCAGCAGCTTAGTGGGCGGGACTAGCATAGTCAGGGAGCAGTTCTTC. V usage is TRBV7-8 and J usage is TRBJ2-1, with TRBD2 matching over 9 bases. V lost 1 base, J lost 10 bases, and 14 bases stayed unmatched. The CDR3 spans 17 residues. Germline V gene data show CDR1 as SGHVS and CDR2 as FQNEAQ.

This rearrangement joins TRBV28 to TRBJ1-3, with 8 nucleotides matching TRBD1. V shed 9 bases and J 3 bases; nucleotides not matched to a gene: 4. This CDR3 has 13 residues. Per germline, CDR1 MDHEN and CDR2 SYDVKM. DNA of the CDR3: TGTGCCAGTTCACAGGGGGGTGGAAACACCATATATTTT. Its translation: CASSQGGGNTIYF.

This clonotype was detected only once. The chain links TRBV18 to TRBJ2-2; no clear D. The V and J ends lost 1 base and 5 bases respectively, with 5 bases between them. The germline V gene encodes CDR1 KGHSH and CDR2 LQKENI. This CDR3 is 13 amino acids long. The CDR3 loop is CASSPLRTGELFF. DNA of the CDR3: TGTGCCAGCTCACCACTCCGTACCGGGGAGCTGTTTTTT.

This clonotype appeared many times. In DNA form, the CDR3 reads TGTGCCAGCAGAAAAGGAACAGATACGCAGTATTTT. As protein: CASRKGTDTQYF. V is TRBV7-2 and J is TRBJ2-3; D uncertain. The CDR3 has 12 residues. Germline V gene sequence: CDR1 SGHTA, CDR2 FQGNSA. V dropped 6 bases and J dropped 3 bases, with 7 bases sitting between them.

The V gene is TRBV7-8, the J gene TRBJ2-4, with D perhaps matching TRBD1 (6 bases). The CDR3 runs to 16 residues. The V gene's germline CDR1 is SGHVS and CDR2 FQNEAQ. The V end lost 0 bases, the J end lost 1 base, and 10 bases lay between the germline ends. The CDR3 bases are TGTGCCAGCAGCTTAGCGGGGGCTTGGGCCAAAAACATTCAGTACTTC. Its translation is CASSLAGAWAKNIQYF.

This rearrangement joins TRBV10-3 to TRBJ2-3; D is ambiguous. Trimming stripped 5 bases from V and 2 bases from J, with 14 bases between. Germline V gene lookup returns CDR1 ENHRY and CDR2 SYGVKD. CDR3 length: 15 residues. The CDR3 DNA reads TGTGCCATCAGTTCGGCCGAGCTGACCACAGATACGCAGTATTTT. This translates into CAISSAELTTDTQYF.

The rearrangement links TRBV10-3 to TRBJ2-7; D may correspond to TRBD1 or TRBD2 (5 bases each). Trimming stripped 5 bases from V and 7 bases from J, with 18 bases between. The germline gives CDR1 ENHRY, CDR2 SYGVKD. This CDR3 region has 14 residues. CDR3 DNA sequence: TGTGCCATCAGTCCGCAGGGAGAGGCCCCTGAGCAGTACTTC. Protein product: CAISPQGEAPEQYF.

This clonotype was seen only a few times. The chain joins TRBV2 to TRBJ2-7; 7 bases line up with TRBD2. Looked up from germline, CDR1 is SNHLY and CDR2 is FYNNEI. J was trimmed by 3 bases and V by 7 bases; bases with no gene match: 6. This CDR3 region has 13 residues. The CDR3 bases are TGTGCCAGCACCGGGGGGACCCTCTACGAGCAGTACGTC. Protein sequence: CASTGGTLYEQYV.

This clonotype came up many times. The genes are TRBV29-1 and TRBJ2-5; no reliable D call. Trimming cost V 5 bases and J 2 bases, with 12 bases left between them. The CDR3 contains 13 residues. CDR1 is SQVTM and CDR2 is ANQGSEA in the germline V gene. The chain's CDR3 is CSVKGILQETQYF. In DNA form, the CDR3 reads TGCAGCGTTAAAGGGATACTACAAGAGACCCAGTACTTC.

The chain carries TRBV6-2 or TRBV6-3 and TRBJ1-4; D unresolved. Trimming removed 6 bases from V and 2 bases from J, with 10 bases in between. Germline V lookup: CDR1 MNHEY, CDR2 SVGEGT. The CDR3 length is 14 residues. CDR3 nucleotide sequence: TGTGCCAGCAGCAAAGGAGTGACTAATGAAAAACTGTTTTTT. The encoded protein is CASSKGVTNEKLFF.

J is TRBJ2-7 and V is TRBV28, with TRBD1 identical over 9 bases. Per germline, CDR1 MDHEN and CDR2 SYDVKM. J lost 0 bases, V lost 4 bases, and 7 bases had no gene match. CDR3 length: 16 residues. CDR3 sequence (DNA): TGTGCCAGCAGTTCGGGACAGGGTGCAGCCTCCTACGAGCAGTACTTC. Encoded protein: CASSSGQGAASYEQYF.

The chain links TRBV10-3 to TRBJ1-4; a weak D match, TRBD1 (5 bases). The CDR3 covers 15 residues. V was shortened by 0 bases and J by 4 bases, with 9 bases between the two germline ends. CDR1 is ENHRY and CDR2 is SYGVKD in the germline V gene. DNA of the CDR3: TGTGCCATCAGTGAGTCACGGGGCGGTAATGAAAAACTGTTTTTT. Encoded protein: CAISESRGGNEKLFF.

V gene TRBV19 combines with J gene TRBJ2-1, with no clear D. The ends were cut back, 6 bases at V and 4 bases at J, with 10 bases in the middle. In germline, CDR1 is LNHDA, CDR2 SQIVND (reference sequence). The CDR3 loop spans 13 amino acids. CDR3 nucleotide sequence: TGTGCCAGTAGGGCAGACCAATACAATGAGCAGTTCTTC. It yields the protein CASRADQYNEQFF.

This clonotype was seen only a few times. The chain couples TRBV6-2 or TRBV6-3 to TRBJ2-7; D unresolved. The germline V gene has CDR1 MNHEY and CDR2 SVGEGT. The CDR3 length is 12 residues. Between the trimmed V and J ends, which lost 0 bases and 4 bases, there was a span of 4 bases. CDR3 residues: CASSYSWYEQYF. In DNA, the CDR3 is TGTGCCAGCAGTTACTCGTGGTACGAGCAGTACTTC.

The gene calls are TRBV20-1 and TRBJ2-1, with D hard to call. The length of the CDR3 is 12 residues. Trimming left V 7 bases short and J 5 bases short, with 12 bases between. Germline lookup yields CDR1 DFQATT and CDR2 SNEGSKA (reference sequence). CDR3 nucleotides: TGCAGTGGCCGACCCCGGGACAATGAGCAGTTCTTC. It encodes CSGRPRDNEQFF.

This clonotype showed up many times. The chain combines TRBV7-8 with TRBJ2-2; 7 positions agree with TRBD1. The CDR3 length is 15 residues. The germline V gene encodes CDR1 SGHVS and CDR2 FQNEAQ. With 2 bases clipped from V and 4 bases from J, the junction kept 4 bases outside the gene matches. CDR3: CASSLQGVGTGELFF. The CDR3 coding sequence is TGTGCCAGCAGCTTACAGGGGGTTGGCACCGGGGAGCTGTTTTTT.

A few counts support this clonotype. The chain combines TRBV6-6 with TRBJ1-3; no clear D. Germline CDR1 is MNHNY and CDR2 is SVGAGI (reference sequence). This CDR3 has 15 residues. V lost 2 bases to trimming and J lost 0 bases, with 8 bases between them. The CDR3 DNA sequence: TGTGCCAGCAGTTACATCTGGAGCTCTGGAAACACCATATATTTT. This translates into CASSYIWSSGNTIYF.

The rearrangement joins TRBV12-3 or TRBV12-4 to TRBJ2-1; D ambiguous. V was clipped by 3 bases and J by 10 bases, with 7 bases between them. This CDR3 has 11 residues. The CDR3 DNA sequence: TGTGCCAGCAGTTTTGAGTCAGAGCAGTTCTTC. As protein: CASSFESEQFF.

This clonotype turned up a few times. The CDR3 spells CASSHGPRTGNTEAFF. CDR3 DNA: TGTGCCAGCAGCCACGGCCCCCGGACAGGGAACACTGAAGCTTTCTTT. The chain links TRBV7-2 to TRBJ1-1; 7 nucleotides align to TRBD1. The CDR3 loop spans 16 amino acids. With V trimmed by 5 bases and J by 1 base, 10 bases remained unmatched. The V gene's germline CDR1 is SGHTA and CDR2 FQGNSA.

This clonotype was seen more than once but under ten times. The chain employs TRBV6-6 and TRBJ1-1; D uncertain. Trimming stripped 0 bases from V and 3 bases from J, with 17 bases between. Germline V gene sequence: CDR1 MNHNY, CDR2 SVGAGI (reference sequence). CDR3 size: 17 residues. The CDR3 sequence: CASSYSRVWARDTEAFF. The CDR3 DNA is TGTGCCAGCAGTTACTCGAGGGTCTGGGCACGGGACACTGAAGCTTTCTTT.

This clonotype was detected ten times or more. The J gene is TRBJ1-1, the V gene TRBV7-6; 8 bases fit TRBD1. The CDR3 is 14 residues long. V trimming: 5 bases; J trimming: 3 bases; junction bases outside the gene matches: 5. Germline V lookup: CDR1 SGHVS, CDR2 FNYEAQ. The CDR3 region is CASSDNRGDTEAFF. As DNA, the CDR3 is TGTGCCAGCAGCGACAACAGGGGGGACACTGAAGCTTTCTTT.

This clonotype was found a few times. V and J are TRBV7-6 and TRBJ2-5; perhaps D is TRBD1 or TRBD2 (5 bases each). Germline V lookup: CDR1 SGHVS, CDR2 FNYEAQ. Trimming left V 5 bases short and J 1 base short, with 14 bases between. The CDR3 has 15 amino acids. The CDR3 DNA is TGTGCCAGCAGCCGCGTAGAGGGGCCCCAAGAGACCCAGTACTTC. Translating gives CASSRVEGPQETQYF.

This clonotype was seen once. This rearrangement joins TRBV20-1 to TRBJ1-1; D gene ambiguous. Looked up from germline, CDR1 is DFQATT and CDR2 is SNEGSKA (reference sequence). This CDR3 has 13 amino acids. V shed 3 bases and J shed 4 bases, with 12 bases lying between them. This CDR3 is CSASPQDGTEAFF. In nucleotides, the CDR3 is TGCAGTGCTAGCCCTCAAGACGGCACTGAAGCTTTCTTT.

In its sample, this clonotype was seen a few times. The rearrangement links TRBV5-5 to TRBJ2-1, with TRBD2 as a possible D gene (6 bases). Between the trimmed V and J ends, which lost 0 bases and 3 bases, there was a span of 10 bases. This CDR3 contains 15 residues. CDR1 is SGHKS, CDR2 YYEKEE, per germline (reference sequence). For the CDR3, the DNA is TGTGCCAGCAGCTTGGTGGGACTCAACTACAATGAGCAGTTCTTC. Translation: CASSLVGLNYNEQFF.

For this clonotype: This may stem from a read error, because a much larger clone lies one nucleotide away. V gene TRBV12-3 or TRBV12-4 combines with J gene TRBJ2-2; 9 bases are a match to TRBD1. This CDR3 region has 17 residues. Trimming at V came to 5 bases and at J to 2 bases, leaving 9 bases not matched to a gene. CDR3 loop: CASSAGQGILNTGELFF. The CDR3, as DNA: TGTGCCAGCAGTGCGGGACAGGGTATTCTAAACACCGGGGAGCTGTTTTTT.

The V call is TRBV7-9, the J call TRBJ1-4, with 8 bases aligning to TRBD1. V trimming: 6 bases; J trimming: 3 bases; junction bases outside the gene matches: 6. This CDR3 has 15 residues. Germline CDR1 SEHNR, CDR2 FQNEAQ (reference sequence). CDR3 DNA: TGTGCCAGCAGTTCAGGGGACAGGTCTAATGAAAAACTGTTTTTT. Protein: CASSSGDRSNEKLFF.